These 27 T cell receptor beta chains came from one sample sequenced in a study of shared clonotypes between healthy human individuals. Assay: immunoSEQ multiplex PCR; the TCRdb copy retains only in-frame clones and omits some. The table records a few million clones, approximately 92% of them present only once. The sequencing sample was made of naive CD4+ T cells sorted from blood. Specified subset: CD45RA+ positively selected. The origin of the receptors is a man aged 18 to 30 in good health.

The chain has TRBV7-2 and TRBJ1-2, with TRBD1 identical over 9 bases. CDR1 is SGHTA, CDR2 FQGNSA, per germline. CDR3 size: 14 residues. Losses at the gene ends were 5 bases for V and 5 bases for J; bases not matched to a gene: 6. The CDR3 region is CASSHGTGPYGYTF. CDR3 in DNA: TGTGCCAGCAGCCACGGGACAGGGCCGTATGGCTACACCTTC. The full variable domain, with the rest looked up from reference TRBV7-2 and TRBJ1-2, is GAGVSQSPSNKVTEKGKDVELRCDPISGHTALYWYRQSLGQGLEFLIYFQGNSAPDKSGLPSDRFSAERTGGSVSTLTIQRTQQEDSAVYLCASSHGTGPYGYTFGSGTRLTVV.

The CDR3 loop is CASSRRSGDSPLHF. The CDR3 DNA is TGTGCCAGCAGCCGCCGATCGGGGGATTCACCCCTCCACTTT. This chain links TRBV5-4 with TRBJ1-6; weak D call: TRBD1 (5 bases). The CDR3 has 14 residues. Per germline, CDR1 SGHNT and CDR2 YYREEE (reference sequence). The germline V and J ends were trimmed by 4 bases and 8 bases, with 13 bases remaining between them.

This clone came up once. In the same sample, other DNA sequences code for this CDR3. The chain combines TRBV18 with TRBJ2-1; the D gene is possibly TRBD1 (6 bases). Per germline, CDR1 KGHSH and CDR2 LQKENI. Between the trimmed V and J ends, which lost 0 bases and 4 bases, there was a span of 10 bases. The CDR3 length is 15 residues. CDR3 DNA: TGTGCCAGCTCACCACCAGGGGGTGGGTACAATGAGCAGTTCTTC. It encodes CASSPPGGGYNEQFF. Full variable domain (remainder filled in from reference TRBV18 and TRBJ2-1): NAGVMQNPRHLVRRRGQEARLRCSPMKGHSHVYWYRQLPEEGLKFMVYLQKENIIDESGMPKERFSAEFPKEGPSILRIQQVVRGDSAAYFCASSPPGGGYNEQFFGPGTRLTVL.

The chain employs TRBV10-3 and TRBJ2-7, with 12 bases matching TRBD2. The V segment lost 4 bases and the J segment 7 bases; nucleotides outside the gene matches: 11. The CDR3 has 16 amino acids. Germline values: CDR1 ENHRY, CDR2 SYGVKD. The CDR3 DNA follows: TGTGCCATCAGTGCGACTAGCGGGAGTCCCCCTAGGGAGCAGTACTTC. As protein: CAISATSGSPPREQYF.

This chain joins TRBV6-6 and TRBJ2-7; maybe TRBD2 (5 bases). The CDR3 length is 11 residues. Germline V CDR1 and CDR2: MNHNY, SVGAGI (reference sequence). V lost 6 bases and J 7 bases, leaving 10 bases between the germline ends. The CDR3 coding sequence is TGTGCCAGCAGCCCGCCGGGGGAGCAGTACTTC. The encoded protein is CASSPPGEQYF.

J is TRBJ1-4 and V is TRBV7-2; 9 positions agree with TRBD1. V dropped 7 bases and J dropped 8; count of bases not matched to a gene: 8. The CDR3 runs to 14 residues. Germline V gene sequence: CDR1 SGHTA, CDR2 FQGNSA. Here the CDR3 reads CASTTQGAREKLFF. CDR3 DNA: TGTGCCAGCACTACACAGGGGGCGAGGGAAAAACTGTTTTTT.

V is TRBV27 and J is TRBJ2-2; maybe TRBD2 (6 bases). V was pared by 3 bases and J by 3 bases, with 11 bases between. CDR1 and CDR2 (germline): MNHEY, SMNVEV (reference sequence). CDR3 size: 15 residues. The CDR3 reads CASSFWGDHTGELFF. The CDR3, as DNA: TGTGCCAGCAGTTTTTGGGGGGATCACACCGGGGAGCTGTTTTTT.

The chain employs TRBV19 and TRBJ2-1; D unclear. There are 13 residues in the CDR3. V lost 6 bases and J 5 bases, leaving 11 bases between the germline ends. Germline V gene data show CDR1 as LNHDA and CDR2 as SQIVND (reference sequence). CDR3 bases: TGTGCCAGTAGGACCGGTACCAACAATGAGCAGTTCTTC. It is translated as CASRTGTNNEQFF.

This CDR3 reads CASRPGLAGVYEQYF. DNA of the CDR3: TGTGCCAGCAGGCCCGGACTAGCGGGAGTTTACGAGCAGTACTTC. V and J are TRBV7-8 and TRBJ2-7, with TRBD2 matching 13 bases. CDR1 is SGHVS and CDR2 is FQNEAQ in the germline V gene. V was clipped by 6 bases and J by 4 bases; unmatched bases: 6. This CDR3 comprises 15 residues.

CDR3 in DNA: TGTGCCAGCTCGCCAGACAATCCTTCCTATAATTCACCCCTCCACTTT. Amino acid sequence: CASSPDNPSYNSPLHF. The rearrangement links TRBV18 to TRBJ1-6, with D unresolved. Per germline, CDR1 KGHSH and CDR2 LQKENI. V was trimmed by 6 bases and J by 1 base, leaving 13 bases between them. The CDR3 contains 16 residues.

The chain combines TRBV4-3 with TRBJ1-1; D might be TRBD1 (5 bases). The V gene's germline CDR1 is LGHNA and CDR2 YSLEER. This CDR3 comprises 13 residues. Trimming shortened V by 8 bases and J by 1 base, and 11 bases separated the two germline ends. CDR3 loop: CASGLTGNTEAFF. The CDR3 nucleotides read TGCGCCAGCGGACTTACAGGGAACACTGAAGCTTTCTTT.

The chain has TRBV2 and TRBJ2-7; 9 nucleotides align to TRBD1. There are 15 residues in the CDR3. Unmatched junction bases numbered 11, after V lost 6 bases and J lost 5 bases. CDR1 SNHLY and CDR2 FYNNEI come from the germline V gene. For the CDR3, the DNA is TGTGCCAGCAGATACGGGACAGGGAATTACAACGAGCAGTACTTC. Encoded protein: CASRYGTGNYNEQYF.

This clone was seen a single time. V and J are TRBV19 and TRBJ2-5, with 8 bases that match TRBD1. The germline V gene has CDR1 LNHDA and CDR2 SQIVND (reference sequence). V dropped 3 bases and J dropped 6; count of bases not matched to a gene: 6. CDR3 length: 14 residues. CDR3 DNA sequence: TGTGCCAGTAGTATCCAGGGGGCATCGAAGACCCAGTACTTC. It codes for CASSIQGASKTQYF.

The genes are TRBV7-9 and TRBJ1-1; D call uncertain. V was shortened by 1 base and J by 1 base, with 10 bases between the two germline ends. The germline CDR1 and CDR2 sequences are SEHNR and FQNEAQ (reference sequence). CDR3 length: 15 residues. CDR3 amino acids: CASSLGPTGNTEAFF. The CDR3 DNA sequence: TGTGCCAGCAGCTTAGGCCCGACGGGGAACACTGAAGCTTTCTTT.

The chain carries TRBV20-1 and TRBJ1-1; D is unresolved. This CDR3 spans 11 amino acids. The germline V gene has CDR1 DFQATT and CDR2 SNEGSKA (reference sequence). Trimming took off 7 bases at V and 4 bases at J, with 10 bases between the two ends. The CDR3 reads CSVGRVTEAFF. The CDR3 DNA sequence: TGCAGTGTAGGGCGGGTCACTGAAGCTTTCTTT.

V and J are TRBV5-6 and TRBJ1-2; no firm D call. V dropped 4 bases and J dropped 5 bases, with 12 bases sitting between them. The CDR3 sequence is 13 residues long. The germline gives CDR1 SGHDT, CDR2 YYEEEE. CDR3 bases: TGTGCCAGCAGCCCTCTTGGGATGTATGGCTACACCTTC. Residues: CASSPLGMYGYTF.

The V and J genes are TRBV7-3 and TRBJ2-1, with a weak D call TRBD2 (5 bases). V was trimmed by 3 bases and J by 1 base, leaving 10 bases between them. In germline, CDR1 is SGHTA, CDR2 FQGTGA. This CDR3 has 15 residues. In nucleotides, the CDR3 is TGTGCCAGCAGCTTTGAGGGTACATCCTACAATGAGCAGTTCTTC. It translates to CASSFEGTSYNEQFF. Full variable domain (remainder filled in from reference TRBV7-3 and TRBJ2-1): GAGVSQTPSNKVTEKGKYVELRCDPISGHTALYWYRQSLGQGPEFLIYFQGTGAADDSGLPNDRFFAVRPEGSVSTLKIQRTERGDSAVYLCASSFEGTSYNEQFFGPGTRLTVL.

The V and J genes are TRBV30 and TRBJ2-5; 13 bases are shared with TRBD2. The germline gives CDR1 GTSNPN, CDR2 SVGIG (reference sequence). J gave up 5 bases and V 0 bases, and 9 bases lay outside the gene matches. The CDR3 runs 17 residues. CDR3 sequence reads: CAWSVQRTSGGSETQYF. CDR3 in DNA: TGTGCCTGGAGTGTACAGAGGACTAGCGGGGGCAGTGAGACCCAGTACTTC.

This rearrangement joins TRBV5-1 to TRBJ2-3, with 11 bases matching TRBD2. V lost 7 bases, J lost 6 bases, and 7 bases stayed unmatched. The CDR3 is 14 residues long. Germline V gene sequence: CDR1 SGHRS, CDR2 YFSETQ. The CDR3 is CASRTSGSGDTQYF. The CDR3 DNA sequence: TGCGCCAGCCGCACTAGCGGGAGTGGGGATACGCAGTATTTT.

This chain connects TRBV19 to TRBJ2-2; D is unclear. CDR3 length equals 14 residues. Germline V gene data show CDR1 as LNHDA and CDR2 as SQIVND (reference sequence). Trimming pared 2 bases from V and 6 bases from J, leaving 10 bases between. CDR3 coding DNA: TGTGCCAGTAGTATAATGAGCCCGGCCGGGGAGCTGTTTTTT. Translated, it gives CASSIMSPAGELFF.

The CDR3 spells CASSRYGNTGELFF. The CDR3 DNA sequence: TGTGCCAGCAGTCGGTACGGGAACACCGGGGAGCTGTTTTTT. This chain links TRBV6-5 with TRBJ2-2; no clear D gene. V was clipped by 5 bases and J by 1 base, with 8 bases between them. Germline values: CDR1 MNHEY, CDR2 SVGAGI. The CDR3 loop spans 14 amino acids.

There are a few counts of this clone. The rearrangement uses TRBV9 and TRBJ1-4; D might be TRBD1 (5 bases). Germline loops: CDR1 SGDLS, CDR2 YYNGEE. This CDR3 is 14 amino acids long. V was clipped by 4 bases and J by 5 bases, with 12 bases between them. CDR3 in amino acids: CASSPTGANEKLFF. The CDR3, as DNA: TGTGCCAGCAGCCCAACAGGTGCCAATGAAAAACTGTTTTTT. Complete variable domain (other parts from reference TRBV9 and TRBJ1-4): DSGVTQTPKHLITATGQRVTLRCSPRSGDLSVYWYQQSLDQGLQFLIQYYNGEERAKGNILERFSAQQFPDLHSELNLSSLELGDSALYFCASSPTGANEKLFFGSGTQLSVL.

The V and J genes are TRBV15 and TRBJ2-1; tentatively, D is TRBD1 (7 bases). CDR3 length: 16 residues. Deletions cut 0 bases from V and 7 bases from J, with 16 bases between. Germline loops: CDR1 LNHNV, CDR2 YYDKDF (reference sequence). The CDR3 nucleotides read TGTGCCACCAGCAGAGATGGAGGGGGCGTAGGAAATGAGCAGTTCTTC. Translated, it gives CATSRDGGGVGNEQFF.

This chain links TRBV30 with TRBJ1-6; D is perhaps TRBD1 (5 bases). The V gene's germline CDR1 is GTSNPN and CDR2 SVGIG (reference sequence). The V end lost 2 bases, the J end lost 5 bases, and 10 bases lay between the germline ends. This CDR3 contains 14 residues. The CDR3 region has the DNA TGTGCCTGGAGTCCCGGGGGGAATAATTCACCCCTCCACTTT. Its protein product is CAWSPGGNNSPLHF.

J is TRBJ2-7 and V is TRBV29-1; D is uncertain. Germline V lookup: CDR1 SQVTM, CDR2 ANQGSEA. The CDR3 is made up of 13 amino acids. Trimming took off 5 bases at V and 0 bases at J, with 11 bases between the two ends. The CDR3 DNA is TGCAGCGTTCTCATCCTGAGCTCCTACGAGCAGTACTTC. It is translated as CSVLILSSYEQYF.

V usage is TRBV7-8 and J usage is TRBJ1-5; possibly TRBD1 for D (5 bases). V lost 1 base to trimming and J lost 3 bases, with 13 bases between them. The germline gives CDR1 SGHVS, CDR2 FQNEAQ. The CDR3 has 16 residues. The CDR3 spells CASSLVVGGFNQPQHF. The CDR3, as DNA: TGTGCCAGCAGCTTAGTAGTCGGGGGTTTCAATCAGCCCCAGCATTTT.

The chain has TRBV7-2 and TRBJ1-5; TRBD1 might be the D (6 bases). The V gene's germline CDR1 is SGHTA and CDR2 FQGNSA. This CDR3 spans 14 amino acids. V was clipped by 3 bases and J by 8 bases, with 14 bases between them. CDR3 in DNA: TGTGCCAGCAGCTTGGGGGGGCGCCGGGAGCCCCAGCATTTT. Its translation: CASSLGGRREPQHF.